A selection of T cell receptor beta chains follows, all from one sample in a study of breast tumors, draining lymph nodes, adjacent tissues. Each CDR3 protein is one row after TCRdb ran MiXCR on the multiplex PCR reads. The table records around 300,000 distinct CDR3 sequences, 30% to 35% of them present only once. The sequenced sample was axillary lymph node tissue. These receptors came from a female donor with breast cancer. Some clones in this sample may be carry-over from other donors' samples. Both conserved end residues are part of each CDR3. A D gene is named only where the DNA matches it firmly. The listing skips clone size in some rows; elsewhere it reads once, few, many or a size class.

>.|.|TRBV5-1|TRBJ1-1
TGCGCCAGCAGCTCGGAACAGGGTTTCACTGAAGCTTTCTTT
CASSSEQGFTEAFF
>many|.|TRBV24-1|TRBJ2-3
TGTGCCACCAGTGATTTCCCGGCGACAGTTACAGATACGCAGTATTTT
CATSDFPATVTDTQYF
>.|.|TRBV5-4|TRBJ2-1
TGTGCCAGCAGTTTAGCCAGCGGTAAGGGGTTCAATGAGCAGTTCTTC
CASSLASGKGFNEQFF
>.|TRBD1|TRBV29-1|TRBJ2-7
TGCAGCGTTGACGGGACAGGGGGTGACGCCTACGAGCAGTACTTC
CSVDGTGGDAYEQYF
>many|.|TRBV12-5|TRBJ1-4
TGTGCTAGTGCTCTCCTCGGGGGCGTGGGTGAAAAACTGTTTTTT
CASALLGGVGEKLFF
>.|TRBD2|TRBV18|TRBJ2-5
TGTGCCAGCTCACCTAGCGGGAGGGCAGAGACCCAGTACTTC
CASSPSGRAETQYF
>few|TRBD2|TRBV20-1|TRBJ2-1
TGCAGTGCTAGAGATAACGGGAGGGCCACGAATGAGCAGTTCTTC
CSARDNGRATNEQFF
>many|.|TRBV5-1|TRBJ1-2
TGCGCCAGCAGCTTGTTCGGGGAGGTCTCTGGCTACACCTTC
CASSLFGEVSGYTF
>.|.|TRBV29-1|TRBJ1-6
TGCAGCAGTTTTCGGATGGGCTCACCCCTCCACTTT
CSSFRMGSPLHF
>many|TRBD1|TRBV20-1|TRBJ2-2
TGCAGTGCTAGAGCAACAGACAGGGGGAGCACCGGGGAGCTGTTTTTT
CSARATDRGSTGELFF
>.|.|TRBV6-1|TRBJ2-3
TGTGCCAGCAGTCGGTTAGATACGCAGTATTTT
CASSRLDTQYF
>.|TRBD1|TRBV9|TRBJ2-5
TGTGCCAGCAGCTACGGGACAGGTGCGGGGGAGACCCAGTACTTC
CASSYGTGAGETQYF
>many|.|TRBV19|TRBJ2-5
TGTGCCAGTAGTATGTGGGCAGGGTCTTGGTCCGTCCAAGAGACCCAGTACTTC
CASSMWAGSWSVQETQYF
>many|.|TRBV7-8|TRBJ2-1
TGTGCCAGCAGCCTAACAGGTGGCCCCTCCTACAATGAGCAGTTCTTC
CASSLTGGPSYNEQFF